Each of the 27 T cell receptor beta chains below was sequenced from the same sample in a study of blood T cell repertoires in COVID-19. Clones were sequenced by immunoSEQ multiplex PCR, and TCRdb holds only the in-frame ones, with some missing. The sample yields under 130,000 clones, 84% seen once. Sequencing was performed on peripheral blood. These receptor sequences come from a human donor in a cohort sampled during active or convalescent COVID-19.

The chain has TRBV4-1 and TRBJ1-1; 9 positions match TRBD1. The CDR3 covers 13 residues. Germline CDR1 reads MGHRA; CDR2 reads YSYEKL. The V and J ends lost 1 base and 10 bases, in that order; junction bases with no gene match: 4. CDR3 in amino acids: CASSQVRDRVAFF. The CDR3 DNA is TGCGCCAGCAGCCAAGTCCGGGACAGGGTAGCTTTCTTT.

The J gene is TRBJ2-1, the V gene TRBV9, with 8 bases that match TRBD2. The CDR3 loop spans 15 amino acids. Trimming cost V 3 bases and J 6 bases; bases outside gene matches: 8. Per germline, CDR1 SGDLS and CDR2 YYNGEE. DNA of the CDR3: TGTGCCAGCAGCGCACTAGCGGCGGGAGGCAATGAGCAGTTCTTC. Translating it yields CASSALAAGGNEQFF.

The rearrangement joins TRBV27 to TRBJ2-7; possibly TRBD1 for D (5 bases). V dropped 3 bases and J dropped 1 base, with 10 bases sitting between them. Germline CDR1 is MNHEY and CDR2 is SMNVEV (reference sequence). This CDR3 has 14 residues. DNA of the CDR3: TGTGCCAGCAGTTTTCAGGGCTCGTCCTACGAGCAGTACTTC. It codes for CASSFQGSSYEQYF.

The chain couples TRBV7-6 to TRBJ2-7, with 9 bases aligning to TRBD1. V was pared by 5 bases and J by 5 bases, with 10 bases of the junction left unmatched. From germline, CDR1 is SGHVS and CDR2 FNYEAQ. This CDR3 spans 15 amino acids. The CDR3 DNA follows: TGTGCCAGCAGCCCTACCGGGACAGGGTACCACGAGCAGTACTTC. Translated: CASSPTGTGYHEQYF.

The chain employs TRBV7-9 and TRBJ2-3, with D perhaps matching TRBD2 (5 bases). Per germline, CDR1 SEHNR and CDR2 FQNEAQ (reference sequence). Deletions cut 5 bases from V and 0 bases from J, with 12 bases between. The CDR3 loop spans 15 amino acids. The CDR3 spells CASSRAEWSTDTQYF. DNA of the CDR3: TGTGCCAGCAGCCGAGCGGAGTGGAGCACAGATACGCAGTATTTT.

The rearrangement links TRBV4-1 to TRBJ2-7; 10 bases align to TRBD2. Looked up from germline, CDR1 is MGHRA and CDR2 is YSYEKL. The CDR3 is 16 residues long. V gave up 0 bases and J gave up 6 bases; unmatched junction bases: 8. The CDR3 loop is CASSQDKRGGFAEQYF. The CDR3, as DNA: TGCGCCAGCAGCCAAGATAAGCGGGGGGGCTTCGCCGAGCAGTACTTC.

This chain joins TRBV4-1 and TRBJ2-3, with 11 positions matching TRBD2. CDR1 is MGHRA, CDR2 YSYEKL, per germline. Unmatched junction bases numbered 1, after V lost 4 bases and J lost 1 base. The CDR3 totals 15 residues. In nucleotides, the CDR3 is TGCGCCAGCAGCCCGGGACTAGCGGGCACAGATACGCAGTATTTT. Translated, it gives CASSPGLAGTDTQYF.

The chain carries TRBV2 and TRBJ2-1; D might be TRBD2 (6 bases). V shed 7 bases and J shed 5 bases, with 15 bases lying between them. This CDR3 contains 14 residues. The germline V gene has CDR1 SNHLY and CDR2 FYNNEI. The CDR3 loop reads CASTGPSVHNEQFF. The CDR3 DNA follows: TGTGCCAGCACCGGGCCTAGCGTCCACAATGAGCAGTTCTTC.

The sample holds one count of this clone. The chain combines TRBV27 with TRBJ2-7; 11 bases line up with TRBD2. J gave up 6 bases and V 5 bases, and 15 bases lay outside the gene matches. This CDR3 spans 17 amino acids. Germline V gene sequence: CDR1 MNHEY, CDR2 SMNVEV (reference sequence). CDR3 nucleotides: TGTGCCAGCAGTGGCAAGGGGCTGGGGACTAGCGGTTTCGAGCAGTACTTC. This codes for CASSGKGLGTSGFEQYF.

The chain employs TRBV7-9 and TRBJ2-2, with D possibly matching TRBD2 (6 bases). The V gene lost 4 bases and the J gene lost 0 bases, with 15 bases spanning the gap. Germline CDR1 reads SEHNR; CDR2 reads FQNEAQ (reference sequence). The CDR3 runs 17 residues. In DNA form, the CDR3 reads TGTGCCAGCAGCTCCCGCACCGGGACTCCGAACACCGGGGAGCTGTTTTTT. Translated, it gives CASSSRTGTPNTGELFF.

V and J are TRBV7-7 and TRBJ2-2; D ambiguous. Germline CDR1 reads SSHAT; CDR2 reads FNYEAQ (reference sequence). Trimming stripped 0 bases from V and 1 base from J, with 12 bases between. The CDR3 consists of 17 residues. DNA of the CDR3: TGTGCCAGCAGCTTAGCTACCGTCCCCGGGAACACCGGGGAGCTGTTTTTT. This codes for CASSLATVPGNTGELFF.

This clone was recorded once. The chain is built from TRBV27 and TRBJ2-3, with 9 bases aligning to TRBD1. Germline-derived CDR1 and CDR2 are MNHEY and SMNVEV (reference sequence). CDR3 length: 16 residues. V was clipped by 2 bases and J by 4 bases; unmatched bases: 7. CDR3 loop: CASSLVGTGLADTQYF. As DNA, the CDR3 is TGTGCCAGCAGTTTAGTGGGGACAGGGCTTGCAGATACGCAGTATTTT.

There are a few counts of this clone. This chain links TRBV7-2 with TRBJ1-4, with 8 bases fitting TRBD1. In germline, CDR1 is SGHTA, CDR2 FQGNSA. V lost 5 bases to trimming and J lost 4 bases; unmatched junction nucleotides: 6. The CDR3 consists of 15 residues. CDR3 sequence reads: CASSDRTGINEKLFF. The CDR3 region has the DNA TGTGCCAGCAGCGACCGGACAGGGATTAATGAAAAACTGTTTTTT.

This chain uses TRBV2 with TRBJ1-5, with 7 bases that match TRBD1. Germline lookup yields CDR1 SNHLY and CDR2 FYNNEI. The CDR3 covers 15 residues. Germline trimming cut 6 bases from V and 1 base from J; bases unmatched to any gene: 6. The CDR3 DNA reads TGTGCCAGCAGCTTAAACAGGGGAAGCAATCAGCCCCAGCATTTT. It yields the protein CASSLNRGSNQPQHF.

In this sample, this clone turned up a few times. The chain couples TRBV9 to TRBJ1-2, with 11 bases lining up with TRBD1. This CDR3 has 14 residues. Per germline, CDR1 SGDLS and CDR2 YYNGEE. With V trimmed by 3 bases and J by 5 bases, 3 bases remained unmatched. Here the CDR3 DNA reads TGTGCCAGCAGCGCGGGACAGGGGGGATATGGCTACACCTTC. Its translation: CASSAGQGGYGYTF.

The CDR3 sequence is CASSLSTGTSDYNEQFF. The CDR3 bases are TGTGCCAGCAGCTTATCGACCGGGACTAGCGACTACAATGAGCAGTTCTTC. V is TRBV9 and J is TRBJ2-1, with 10 bases fitting TRBD2. V shed 4 bases, J shed 3 bases, and the junction held 10 bases outside the gene matches. This CDR3 is built from 17 residues. CDR1 is SGDLS and CDR2 is YYNGEE in the germline V gene.

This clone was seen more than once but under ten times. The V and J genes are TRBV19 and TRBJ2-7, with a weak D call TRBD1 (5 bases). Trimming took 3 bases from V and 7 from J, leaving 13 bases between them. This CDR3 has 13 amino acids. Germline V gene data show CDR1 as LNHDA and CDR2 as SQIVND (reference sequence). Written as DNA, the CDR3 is TGTGCCAGTAGTATTAATAAGGCAGGGGAGCAGTACTTC. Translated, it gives CASSINKAGEQYF.

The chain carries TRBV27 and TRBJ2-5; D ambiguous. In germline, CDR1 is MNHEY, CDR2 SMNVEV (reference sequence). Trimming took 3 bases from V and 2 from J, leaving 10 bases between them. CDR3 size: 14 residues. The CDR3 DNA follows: TGTGCCAGCAGTTTTTTTCCAGAACAAGAGACCCAGTACTTC. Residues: CASSFFPEQETQYF.

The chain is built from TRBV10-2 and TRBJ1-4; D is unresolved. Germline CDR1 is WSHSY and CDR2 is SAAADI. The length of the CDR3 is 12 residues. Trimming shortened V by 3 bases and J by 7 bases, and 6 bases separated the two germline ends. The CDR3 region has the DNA TGCGCCAGCAGTGATTATAGTGAAAAACTGTTTTTT. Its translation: CASSDYSEKLFF.

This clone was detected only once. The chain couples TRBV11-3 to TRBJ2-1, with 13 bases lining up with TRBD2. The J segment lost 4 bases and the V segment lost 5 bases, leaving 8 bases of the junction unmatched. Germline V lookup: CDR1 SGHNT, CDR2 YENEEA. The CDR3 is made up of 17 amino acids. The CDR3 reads CASSIGLAGDQYNEQFF. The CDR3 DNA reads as TGTGCCAGCAGCATCGGACTAGCGGGGGACCAGTACAATGAGCAGTTCTTC.

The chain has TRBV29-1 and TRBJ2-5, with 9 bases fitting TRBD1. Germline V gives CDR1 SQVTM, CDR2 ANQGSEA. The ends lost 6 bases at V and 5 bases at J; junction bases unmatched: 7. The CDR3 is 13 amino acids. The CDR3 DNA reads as TGCAGCGTGGACAGGGGCGATCGGGAGACCCAGTACTTC. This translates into CSVDRGDRETQYF.

The CDR3 region has the DNA TGTGCCACCGGACCCGGGACAGGGAATGAAAAACTGTTTTTT. Translation gives CATGPGTGNEKLFF. The chain recombines TRBV7-2 with TRBJ1-4; 9 bases fit TRBD1. The CDR3 covers 14 residues. V lost 10 bases to trimming and J lost 5 bases; unmatched junction nucleotides: 8. The germline V gene has CDR1 SGHTA and CDR2 FQGNSA.

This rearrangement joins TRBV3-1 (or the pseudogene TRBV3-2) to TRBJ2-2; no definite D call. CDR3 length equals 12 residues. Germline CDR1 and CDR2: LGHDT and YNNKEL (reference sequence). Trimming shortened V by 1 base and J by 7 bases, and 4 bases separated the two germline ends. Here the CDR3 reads CASSQVIGELFF. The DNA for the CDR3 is TGTGCCAGCAGCCAAGTAATCGGGGAGCTGTTTTTT.

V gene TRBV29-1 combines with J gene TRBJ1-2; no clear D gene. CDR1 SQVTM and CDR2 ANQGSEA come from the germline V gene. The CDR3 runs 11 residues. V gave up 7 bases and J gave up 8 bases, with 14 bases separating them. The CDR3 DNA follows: TGCAGCGGAGGGCCTAGCCGAGGCTACACCTTC. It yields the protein CSGGPSRGYTF. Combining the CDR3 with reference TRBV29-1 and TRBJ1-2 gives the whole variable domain SAVISQKPSRDICQRGTSLTIQCQVDSQVTMMFWYRQQPGQSLTLIATANQGSEATYESGFVIDKFPISRPNLTFSTLTVSNMSPEDSSIYLCSGGPSRGYTFGSGTRLTVV.

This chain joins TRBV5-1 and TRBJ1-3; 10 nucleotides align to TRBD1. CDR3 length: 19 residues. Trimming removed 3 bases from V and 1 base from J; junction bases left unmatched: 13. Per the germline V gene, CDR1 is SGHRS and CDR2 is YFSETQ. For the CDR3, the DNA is TGCGCCAGCAGCTCTTACCCCGGGACAGGGGCCGGGTCTGGAAACACCATATATTTT. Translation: CASSSYPGTGAGSGNTIYF.

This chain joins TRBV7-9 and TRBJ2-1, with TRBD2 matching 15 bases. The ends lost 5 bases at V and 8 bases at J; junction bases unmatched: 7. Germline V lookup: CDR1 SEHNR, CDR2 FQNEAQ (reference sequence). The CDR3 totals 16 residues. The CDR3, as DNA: TGTGCCAGCAGCCCCCGGACTAGCGGGGGGGCCGATGAGCAGTTCTTC. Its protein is CASSPRTSGGADEQFF. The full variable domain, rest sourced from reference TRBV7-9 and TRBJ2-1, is DTGVSQNPRHKITKRGQNVTFRCDPISEHNRLYWYRQTLGQGPEFLTYFQNEAQLEKSRLLSDRFSAERPKGSFSTLEIQRTEQGDSAMYLCASSPRTSGGADEQFFGPGTRLTVL.

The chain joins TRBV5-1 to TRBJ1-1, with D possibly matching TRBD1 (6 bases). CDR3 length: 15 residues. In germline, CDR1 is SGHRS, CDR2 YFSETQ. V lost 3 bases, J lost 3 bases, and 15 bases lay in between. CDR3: CASSSGDGRHTEAFF. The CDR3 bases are TGCGCCAGCAGCTCAGGGGACGGTCGTCACACTGAAGCTTTCTTT.